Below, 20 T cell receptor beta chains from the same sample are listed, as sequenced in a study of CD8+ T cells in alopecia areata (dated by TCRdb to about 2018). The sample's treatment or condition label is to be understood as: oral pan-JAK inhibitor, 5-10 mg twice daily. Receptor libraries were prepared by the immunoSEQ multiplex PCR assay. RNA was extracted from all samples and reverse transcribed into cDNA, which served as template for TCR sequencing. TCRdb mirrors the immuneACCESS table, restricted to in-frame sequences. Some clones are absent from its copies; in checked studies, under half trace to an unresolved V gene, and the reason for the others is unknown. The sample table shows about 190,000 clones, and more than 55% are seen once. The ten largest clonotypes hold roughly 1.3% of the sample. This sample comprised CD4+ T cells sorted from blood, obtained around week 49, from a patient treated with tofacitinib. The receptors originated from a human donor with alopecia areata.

CDR3 in DNA: TGTGCCAGCAGTACGAGAGGGGGCGGTGAAGCTTTCTTT. Amino acid sequence: CASSTRGGGEAFF. This chain links TRBV27 with TRBJ1-1; 7 bases are shared with TRBD1. The V segment lost 5 bases and the J segment 7 bases; nucleotides outside the gene matches: 7. Germline CDR1 reads MNHEY; CDR2 reads SMNVEV (reference sequence). The CDR3 spans 13 residues.

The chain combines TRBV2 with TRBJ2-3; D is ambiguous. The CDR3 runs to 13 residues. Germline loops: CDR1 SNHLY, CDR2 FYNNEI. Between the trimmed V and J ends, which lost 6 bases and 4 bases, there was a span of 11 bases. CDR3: CASRRLFPDTQYF. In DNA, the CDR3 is TGTGCCAGCAGGAGGCTATTTCCAGATACGCAGTATTTT.

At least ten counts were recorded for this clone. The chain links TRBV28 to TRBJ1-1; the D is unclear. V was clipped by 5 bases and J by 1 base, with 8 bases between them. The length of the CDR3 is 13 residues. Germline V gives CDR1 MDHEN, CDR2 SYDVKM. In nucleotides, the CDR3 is TGTGCCAGCAGTGCGGACGGGAACACTGAAGCTTTCTTT. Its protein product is CASSADGNTEAFF.

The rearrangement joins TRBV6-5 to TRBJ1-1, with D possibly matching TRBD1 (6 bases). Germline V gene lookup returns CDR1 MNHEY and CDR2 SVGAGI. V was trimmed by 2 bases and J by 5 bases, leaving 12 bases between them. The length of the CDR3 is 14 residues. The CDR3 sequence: CASSYVQGRTEAFF. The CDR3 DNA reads TGTGCCAGCAGTTACGTGCAGGGGAGGACTGAAGCTTTCTTT.

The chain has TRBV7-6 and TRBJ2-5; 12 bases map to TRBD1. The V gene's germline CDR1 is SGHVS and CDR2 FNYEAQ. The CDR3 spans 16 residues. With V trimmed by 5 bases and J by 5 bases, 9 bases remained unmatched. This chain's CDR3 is CASSRTGTGGWETQYF. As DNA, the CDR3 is TGTGCCAGCAGCCGGACCGGGACAGGGGGCTGGGAGACCCAGTACTTC.

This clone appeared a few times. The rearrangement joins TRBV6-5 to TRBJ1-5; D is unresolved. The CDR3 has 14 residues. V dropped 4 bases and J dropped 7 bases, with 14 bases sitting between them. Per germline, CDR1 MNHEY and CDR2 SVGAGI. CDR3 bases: TGTGCCAGCAGTTCCCCGGGTGCGATGCAGCCCCAGCATTTT. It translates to CASSSPGAMQPQHF.

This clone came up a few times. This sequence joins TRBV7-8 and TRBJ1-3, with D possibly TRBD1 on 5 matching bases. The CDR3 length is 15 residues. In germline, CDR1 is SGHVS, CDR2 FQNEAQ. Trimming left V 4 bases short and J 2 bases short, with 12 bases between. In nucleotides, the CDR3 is TGTGCCAGCAGCTCCCACAGAGGGGCTGGAAACACCATATATTTT. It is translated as CASSSHRGAGNTIYF.

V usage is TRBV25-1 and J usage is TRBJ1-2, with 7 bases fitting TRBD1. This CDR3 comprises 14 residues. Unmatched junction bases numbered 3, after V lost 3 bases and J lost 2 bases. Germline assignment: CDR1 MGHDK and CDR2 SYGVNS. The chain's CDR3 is CASSETGHNYGYTF. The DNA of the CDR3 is TGTGCCAGCAGTGAGACAGGGCACAACTATGGCTACACCTTC.

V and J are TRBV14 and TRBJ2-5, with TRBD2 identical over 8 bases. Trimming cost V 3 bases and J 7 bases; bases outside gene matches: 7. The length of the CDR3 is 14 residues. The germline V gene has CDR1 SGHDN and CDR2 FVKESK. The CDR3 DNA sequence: TGTGCCAGCAGCCATGGACTAGCCGCAGCGACCCAGTACTTC. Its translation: CASSHGLAAATQYF.

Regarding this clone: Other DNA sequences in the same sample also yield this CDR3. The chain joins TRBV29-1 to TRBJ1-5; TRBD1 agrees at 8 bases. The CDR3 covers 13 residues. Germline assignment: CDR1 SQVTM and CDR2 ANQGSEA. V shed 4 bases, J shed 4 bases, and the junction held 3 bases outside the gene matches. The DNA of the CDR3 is TGCAGCGTTGGGGACAGGACTAATCAGCCCCAGCATTTT. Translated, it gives CSVGDRTNQPQHF.

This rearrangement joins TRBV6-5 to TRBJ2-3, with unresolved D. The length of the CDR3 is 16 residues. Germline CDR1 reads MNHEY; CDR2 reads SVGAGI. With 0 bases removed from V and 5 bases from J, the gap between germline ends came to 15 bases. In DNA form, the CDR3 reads TGTGCCAGCAGTTACTCCACCCCTTCCCGCGGAGATACGCAGTATTTT. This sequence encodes CASSYSTPSRGDTQYF.

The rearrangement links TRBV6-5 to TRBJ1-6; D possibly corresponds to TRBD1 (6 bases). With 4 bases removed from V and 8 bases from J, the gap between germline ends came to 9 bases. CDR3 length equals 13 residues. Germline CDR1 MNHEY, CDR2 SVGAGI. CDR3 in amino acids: CASSWGQYSPLHF. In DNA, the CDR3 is TGTGCCAGCAGTTGGGGGCAGTATTCACCCCTCCACTTT.

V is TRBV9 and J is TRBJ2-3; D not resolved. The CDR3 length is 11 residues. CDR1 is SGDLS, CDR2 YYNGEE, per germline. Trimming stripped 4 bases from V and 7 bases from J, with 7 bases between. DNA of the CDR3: TGTGCCAGCAGCCGAGGAAATACGCAGTATTTT. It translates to CASSRGNTQYF. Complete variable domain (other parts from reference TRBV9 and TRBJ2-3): DSGVTQTPKHLITATGQRVTLRCSPRSGDLSVYWYQQSLDQGLQFLIQYYNGEERAKGNILERFSAQQFPDLHSELNLSSLELGDSALYFCASSRGNTQYFGPGTRLTVL.

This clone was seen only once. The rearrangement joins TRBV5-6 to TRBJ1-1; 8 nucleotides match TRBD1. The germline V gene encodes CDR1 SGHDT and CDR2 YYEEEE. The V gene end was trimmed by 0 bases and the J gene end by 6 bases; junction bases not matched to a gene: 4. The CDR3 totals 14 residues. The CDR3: CASSLDRGTSEAFF. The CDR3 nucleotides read TGTGCCAGCAGCTTGGACAGGGGGACGTCTGAAGCTTTCTTT. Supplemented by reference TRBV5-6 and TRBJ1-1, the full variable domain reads DAGVTQSPTHLIKTRGQQVTLRCSPKSGHDTVSWYQQALGQGPQFIFQYYEEEERQRGNFPDRFSGHQFPNYSSELNVNALLLGDSALYLCASSLDRGTSEAFFGQGTRLTVV.

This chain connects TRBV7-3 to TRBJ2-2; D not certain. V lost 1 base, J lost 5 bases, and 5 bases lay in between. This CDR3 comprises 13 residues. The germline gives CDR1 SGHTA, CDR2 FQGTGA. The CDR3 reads CASSLRGTGELFF. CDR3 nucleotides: TGTGCCAGCAGCTTAAGGGGAACCGGGGAGCTGTTTTTT.

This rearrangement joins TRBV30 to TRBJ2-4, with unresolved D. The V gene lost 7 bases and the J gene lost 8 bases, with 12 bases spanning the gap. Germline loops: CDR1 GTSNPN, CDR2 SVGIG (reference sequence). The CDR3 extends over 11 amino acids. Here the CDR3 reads CASGPGDIQYF. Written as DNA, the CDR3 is TGTGCCTCCGGCCCTGGGGACATTCAGTACTTC.

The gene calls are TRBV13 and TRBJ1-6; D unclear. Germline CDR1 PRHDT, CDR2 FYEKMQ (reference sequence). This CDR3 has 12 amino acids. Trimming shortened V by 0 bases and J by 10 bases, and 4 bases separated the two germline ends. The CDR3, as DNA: TGTGCCAGCAGCTTAGGCAGGTCACCCCTCCACTTT. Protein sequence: CASSLGRSPLHF.

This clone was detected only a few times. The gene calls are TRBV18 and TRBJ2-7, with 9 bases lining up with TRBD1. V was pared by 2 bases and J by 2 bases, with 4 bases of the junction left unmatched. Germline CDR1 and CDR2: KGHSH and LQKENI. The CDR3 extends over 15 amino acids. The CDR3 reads CASSPGQGTTYEQYF. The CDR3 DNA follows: TGTGCCAGCTCACCAGGACAGGGGACTACCTACGAGCAGTACTTC.

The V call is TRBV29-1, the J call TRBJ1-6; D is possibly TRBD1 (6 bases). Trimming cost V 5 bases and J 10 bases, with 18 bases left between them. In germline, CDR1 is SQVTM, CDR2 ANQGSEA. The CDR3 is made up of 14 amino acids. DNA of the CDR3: TGCAGCGTTTTACAGGGAGCAGTCGGCTCACCCCTCCACTTT. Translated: CSVLQGAVGSPLHF.

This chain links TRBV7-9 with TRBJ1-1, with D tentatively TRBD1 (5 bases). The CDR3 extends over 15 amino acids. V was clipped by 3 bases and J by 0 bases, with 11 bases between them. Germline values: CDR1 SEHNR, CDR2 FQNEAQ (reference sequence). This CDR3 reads CASSFPGLLNTEAFF. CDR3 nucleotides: TGTGCCAGCAGCTTCCCGGGACTCCTGAACACTGAAGCTTTCTTT.